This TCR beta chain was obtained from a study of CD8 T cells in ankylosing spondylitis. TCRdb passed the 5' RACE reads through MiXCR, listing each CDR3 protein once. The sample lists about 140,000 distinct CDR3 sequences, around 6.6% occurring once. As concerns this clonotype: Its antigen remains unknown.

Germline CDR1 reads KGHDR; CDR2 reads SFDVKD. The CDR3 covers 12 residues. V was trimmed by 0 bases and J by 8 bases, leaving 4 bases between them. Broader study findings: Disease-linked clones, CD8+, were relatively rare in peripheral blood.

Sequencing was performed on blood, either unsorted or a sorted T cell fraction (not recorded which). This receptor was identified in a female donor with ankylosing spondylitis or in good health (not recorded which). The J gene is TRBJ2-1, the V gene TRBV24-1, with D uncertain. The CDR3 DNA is TGTGCCACCAGTGATTTGTTGTATGAGCAGTTCTTC. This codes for CATSDLLYEQFF.